This T cell receptor beta chain was observed in a study of identical twins listed by TCRdb under 2016. A note on the overall study: To test whether fetal clonotypes persist, this study deep-sequenced TCR alpha and beta repertoires from monozygotic twins, from unrelated adults of various ages, and from cord blood. Replicate twin experiments were performed at different times using different library preparation protocols to rule out contamination. General conclusions and limits of the study: Zero-insertion analyses could be partly confounded by invariant T cells such as MAIT and iNKT, though diverse VJ usage argued against such confounding for most clonotypes. In monozygotic twins, recombination models systematically underestimated out-of-frame TCR alpha sharing, but the models matched the sharing seen between unrelated individuals. Because the same donors could not be followed over many years, the conclusions depended on cross-sectional statistical analysis. Compared with coincidental sharing between unrelated individuals, out-of-frame TCR alpha sequences shared between twins showed an excess of sequences with low generation probability. A weaker excess of twin sharing was found in beta out-of-frame sequences because the signal-to-noise ratio was lowered by fewer shared sequences. Abundant cord blood beta clonotypes carried fewer insertions; young adult naive repertoires showed a weaker similar trend, while memory repertoires showed none.

Every donor in the study was a healthy Caucasian. Three pairs of female monozygotic twins, all aged 18 to 29 years, made up the twin cohort. CD4+ and CD8+ T cell populations were isolated with positive isolation kits from Invitrogen. The CDR3 measures 17 amino acids from cysteine to phenylalanine. Left in the record is the CDR3 DNA by itself, 51 bases read in frame from the first base. Clipping removes 4 bases from V and 5 bases from J, with 7 as the unmatched junction base count. Reading the germline V gene gives CDR1 SGHDN and CDR2 FVKESK. This clonotype turned up a few times. This receptor's antigen is unknown. Per-nucleotide qualities are absent, and no much larger clonotype sits a single base away. Library method: 5' RACE. Sequencing used an Illumina HiSeq 2000. A universal primer binding site was added through template switching, and the final cDNA carried a unique molecular identifier so that TCR cDNA molecules could be counted accurately. First-strand cDNA for TCR alpha and beta chains was synthesized from specific primers in the conserved constant-segment region. To control for contamination, every cDNA library was double barcoded, receiving both a SMART-Mk sample barcode and Illumina barcodes. TruSeq adapter sequences, together with Illumina sample barcodes, were added in two successive PCR steps. The Illumina HiSeq platform was used with custom primers to sequence TCR alpha and beta cDNA libraries. Per the authors' processing: Raw reads were processed with MiGEC to extract unique molecular identifiers, and MiXCR was used to determine CDR3 positions. Recombination models were inferred per individual with the repgenHMM and IGoR tools using an EM algorithm. The tcR package in R was used for shared clonotype analysis, with sharing normalized by the product of cloneset sizes. To study raw recombination without the effects of thymic and clonal selection, out-of-frame nonproductive sequences were analyzed. TCRdb handled the public reads itself, with Q25 trimming in fastp and clone calling in MiXCR, and kept productive beta chains. Rows matching on CDR3 protein sequence are summarized as one entry with the most common DNA and genes. Clone size and V and J calls follow TCRdb, not the original study. This sample comprises 200,000 to 300,000 distinct CDR3 sequences, approximately 7.8% of them detected only once. The ten largest clonotypes hold around 5% of the sample.

The same specimen was also included in a second study, on yellow fever vaccine responses in identical twins. In that second paper, the authors write: The T cell response to vaccination in identical twins was reported by the authors to appear partly convergent and partly personalized. In the study, vaccine-responding T cell clones were precisely tracked in identical twins.

The clonotype comes from a young woman in good health. Sequenced input: CD8+ T cells sorted from blood. The rearranged chain carries TRBV14 and TRBJ2-3; 15 bases in the middle match TRBD2. CDR3 protein: CASSPPGLAGGLDTQYF. The nucleotide sequence is TGTGCCAGCAGCCCGCCGGGACTAGCGGGAGGTCTAGATACGCAGTATTTT. The entire variable domain, with the stretches around the CDR3 drawn from the reference TRBV14 and TRBJ2-3 proteins, is EAGVTQFPSHSVIEKGQTVTLRCDPISGHDNLYWYRRVMGKEIKFLLHFVKESKQDESGMPNNRFLAERTGGTYSTLKVQPAELEDSGVYFCASSPPGLAGGLDTQYFGPGTRLTVL.